This paragraph reports one TCR beta chain. These data are taken from a study of shared clonotypes between healthy human individuals. TCRdb keeps only in-frame clones here, not all; method: immunoSEQ multiplex PCR. The sample comprises 2,500,000 or so clones, approximately 94% of which are singletons, and about 0.13% rests with the top ten. There are 14 residues in the CDR3. Germline assignment: CDR1 SGHTA and CDR2 FQGNSA. Trimming cost V 5 bases and J 1 base, with 12 bases left between them. The V gene is TRBV7-2, the J gene TRBJ2-7; a possible D gene is TRBD2 (6 bases). The TCR sequence derives from a young man in good health. The sample was naive CD4+ T cells sorted from blood. Subset specified: CD45RA+ positively selected. The chain's CDR3 is CASSTRDSSYEQYF. The CDR3 DNA sequence: TGTGCCAGCAGCACACGGGACTCATCCTACGAGCAGTACTTC.